This TCR beta chain comes out of a study of T cells expressing NK-cell markers (TCRdb year 2020). About the full investigation: TCR beta-chain repertoires were profiled in sorted CD3+CD56+NKG2C+, CD3+CD56+NKG2C- and CD3+CD56-NKG2C+ T-cell subsets from eight donors. Among the eight sequenced donors, seven were HCMV-seropositive and one was HCMV-seronegative. The libraries were sequenced on Illumina HiSeq 2000/2500, MiSeq or NextSeq, producing 2 x 150 bp reads. Randomly selected healthy volunteers, three men and five women, were used as the eight sequenced donors.

The germline V gene (reference sequence) supplies CDR1 SEHNR and CDR2 FQNEAQ. Taken from cysteine to phenylalanine, the CDR3 has 15 residues. DNA for this receptor is not on file. Results the study describes overall, beyond this receptor: In a handful of donors, the dominant CD3+CD56+NKG2C+ clonotypes were found to rank among the top 10 CD8+ clonotypes and to make up roughly 1.0-7.5% of CD8+ T cells. It remained unclear whether the expanded NKG2C-expressing T cell clones were specific for HCMV antigens. Those dominant clonotypes were again the most abundant among CD3+CD56-NKG2C+ cells in four donors, at about 25-65%.

Points on this clonotype: The antigen it binds to is not known.

Instrument on record: Illumina HiSeq 2000. 5'RACE template switching, by which a universal primer site and unique molecular identifiers were added, was used to make TCR beta cDNA libraries. Synthesis of cDNA was primed from the TCR beta constant segment and was followed by two consecutive PCR amplification steps. Regarding the original processing steps: MIGEC handled demultiplexing of the reads and grouping by UMI, while MiTCR was used to assemble and quantify clonotypes. To exclude erroneous sequences, only TCR cDNA sequences supported by at least two reads were retained. The tcR package was used for downstream repertoire analysis, and clonotypes were matched across fractions by CDR3 nucleotide sequence plus V segment. Antigen specificity was annotated against VDJdb with VDJmatch, allowing one amino acid substitution in CDR3. One entry per CDR3 protein sequence results from the TCRdb reprocessing of the reads, with DNA left out. The V and J calls follow TCRdb's processing rather than the paper's. The sample's table lists a count of approximately 550,000 distinct CDR3 sequences. 3.5% to 4.5% of the sample comes from the top ten.

To determine HCMV serostatus, a commercial ELISA kit was used to detect HCMV-specific IgG in serum. Ficoll density gradient centrifugation was used to isolate peripheral blood mononuclear cells from blood. The chain is made from TRBV7-9 and TRBJ1-5; absent DNA, TCRdb's TRBD1 call cannot be checked. The TCR comes from a man aged 18 to 30 in good health. Donor details come from another sample of the same person, matched by shared clones. Material for sequencing was blood T cells: a sorted CD56 or NKG2C T cell subset, CD4+ or CD8+ T cells, or bulk PBMC T cells (not recorded which). The encoded CDR3 is CASSLGQGDDQPQHF.